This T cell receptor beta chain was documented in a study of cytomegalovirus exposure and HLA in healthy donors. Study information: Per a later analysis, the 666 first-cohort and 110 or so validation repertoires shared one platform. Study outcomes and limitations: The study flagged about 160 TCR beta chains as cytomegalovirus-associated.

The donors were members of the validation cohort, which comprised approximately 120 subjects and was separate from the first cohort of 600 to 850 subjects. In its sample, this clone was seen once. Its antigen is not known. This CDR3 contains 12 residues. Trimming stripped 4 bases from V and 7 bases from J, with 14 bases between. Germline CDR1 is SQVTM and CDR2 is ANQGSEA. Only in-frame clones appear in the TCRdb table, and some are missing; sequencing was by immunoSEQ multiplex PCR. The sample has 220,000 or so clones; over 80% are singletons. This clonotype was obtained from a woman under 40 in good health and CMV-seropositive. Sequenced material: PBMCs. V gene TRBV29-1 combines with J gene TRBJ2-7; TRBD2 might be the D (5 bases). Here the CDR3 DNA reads TGCAGCGTTGCGGGCCCATCGGGGGAGCAGTACTTC. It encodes CSVAGPSGEQYF.